A single sample is the source of the 21 T cell receptor beta chains below, sequenced in a study of T-cell reconstitution after alpha-beta-depleted transplantation in children. Using unique molecular identifiers, the investigators prepared the TCRbeta library. TCRdb passed the PCR reads through MiXCR, listing each CDR3 protein once. The sample lists 500,000 or so distinct CDR3 sequences, around a third occurring once. The material sequenced was PBMCs from the stem cell graft donor, taken from the stem cell graft. These receptors all come from a human donor who donated a stem cell graft to a child with aplastic anemia.

The J gene is TRBJ2-3, the V gene TRBV12-3 or TRBV12-4, with TRBD1 matching 10 bases. The ends lost 6 bases at V and 0 bases at J; junction bases unmatched: 9. The CDR3 extends over 17 amino acids. Here the CDR3 DNA reads TGTGCCAGCAGCTCAGACGGACAGGGGGTGAGCACAGATACGCAGTATTTT. Protein product: CASSSDGQGVSTDTQYF.

There are a few counts of this clonotype. The chain joins TRBV20-1 to TRBJ2-1; a possible D gene is TRBD2 (6 bases). Trimming removed 6 bases at V and 0 bases at J, with 18 bases between. Per germline, CDR1 DFQATT and CDR2 SNEGSKA (reference sequence). CDR3 length: 16 amino acids. The CDR3 DNA is TGCAGTGCCCCCCTGTTCGGCGGGAACTCCTACAATGAGCAGTTCTTC. Residues: CSAPLFGGNSYNEQFF.

J is TRBJ1-1 and V is TRBV20-1, with D possibly matching TRBD1 (5 bases). Germline CDR1 reads DFQATT; CDR2 reads SNEGSKA (reference sequence). The CDR3 spans 13 residues. Trimming took off 5 bases at V and 1 base at J, with 11 bases between the two ends. The CDR3 is CSAQSGKNTEAFF. The CDR3 nucleotides read TGCAGTGCTCAATCAGGGAAGAACACTGAAGCTTTCTTT.

J is TRBJ1-4 and V is TRBV5-1; D is possibly TRBD1 (5 bases). Deletions cut 5 bases from V and 11 bases from J, with 16 bases between. Germline loops: CDR1 SGHRS, CDR2 YFSETQ. The CDR3 is 13 residues long. The CDR3 nucleotides read TGCGCCAGCAGTCTGGGGGACGGGTGGAAACTGTTTTTT. Translating gives CASSLGDGWKLFF.

The table lists this clonotype with a few counts. The rearrangement joins TRBV12-3 or TRBV12-4 to TRBJ1-5, with D unclear. The CDR3 loop spans 11 amino acids. Trimming cost V 5 bases and J 6 bases, with 5 bases left between them. Here the CDR3 DNA reads TGTGCCAGCAGTACCGGTCAGCCCCAGCATTTT. The encoded protein is CASSTGQPQHF.

V and J are TRBV7-2 and TRBJ1-3; the D is unclear. Germline-derived CDR1 and CDR2 are SGHTA and FQGNSA. V was pared by 5 bases and J by 0 bases, with 14 bases between. The CDR3 length is 16 residues. The CDR3 protein is CASSPPGSLSGNTIYF. CDR3 coding DNA: TGTGCCAGCAGCCCGCCAGGTTCTCTCTCTGGAAACACCATATATTTT.

This clonotype occurred a few times. J is TRBJ2-7 and V is TRBV20-1; 10 bases map to TRBD1. CDR1 DFQATT and CDR2 SNEGSKA come from the germline V gene (reference sequence). The CDR3 extends over 13 amino acids. Unmatched junction bases numbered 6, after V lost 6 bases and J lost 4 bases. This CDR3 is CSAIRDRGYEQYF. The CDR3 DNA is TGCAGTGCCATCCGGGACAGGGGTTACGAGCAGTACTTC.

This clonotype was counted at least ten times. V and J are TRBV29-1 and TRBJ1-1, with 7 positions matching TRBD1. The ends lost 4 bases at V and 1 base at J; junction bases unmatched: 0. From germline, CDR1 is SQVTM and CDR2 ANQGSEA. This CDR3 is built from 12 residues. CDR3 region: CSVGTGNTEAFF. DNA of the CDR3: TGCAGCGTTGGGACAGGGAACACTGAAGCTTTCTTT.

This clonotype was seen a handful of times. The J gene is TRBJ2-6, the V gene TRBV7-2; D might be TRBD1 or TRBD2, each matching 6 bases. This CDR3 spans 13 amino acids. Germline V gives CDR1 SGHTA, CDR2 FQGNSA. The CDR3 here is CAGGLGGANVLTF. CDR3 DNA sequence: TGTGCGGGGGGCCTCGGGGGAGCCAACGTCCTGACTTTC.

V usage is TRBV12-3 or TRBV12-4 and J usage is TRBJ1-5; D gene ambiguous. Trimming took 7 bases from V and 6 from J, leaving 10 bases between them. The CDR3 covers 12 residues. The CDR3 protein is CASTGVGQPQHF. The CDR3 nucleotides are TGTGCCAGCACCGGGGTGGGTCAGCCCCAGCATTTT.

Note on this clonotype: One end of the junction is discordant with germline, which a read error may explain. J is TRBJ2-7 and V is TRBV29-1, with D possibly TRBD1 on 6 matching bases. This CDR3 region has 15 residues. Germline V gene sequence: CDR1 SQVTM, CDR2 ANQGSEA. The CDR3 protein is CSVVKIGQSSYAQYF. In nucleotides, the CDR3 is TGCAGCGTTGTTAAAATAGGACAGAGCTCCTACGCGCAGTACTTC.

This clonotype was detected a few times. The gene calls are TRBV6-1 and TRBJ2-4, with TRBD2 matching over 11 bases. The V gene end was trimmed by 4 bases and the J gene end by 4 bases; junction bases not matched to a gene: 6. The CDR3 length is 16 residues. Per germline, CDR1 MNHNS and CDR2 SASEGT. The CDR3 here is CASSGGLAALKNIQYF. CDR3 sequence (DNA): TGTGCCAGCAGTGGGGGACTAGCGGCCCTTAAAAACATTCAGTACTTC.

This sequence joins TRBV5-6 and TRBJ2-2, with D tentatively TRBD2 (5 bases). V shed 0 bases and J shed 3 bases, with 21 bases lying between them. The CDR3 length is 19 residues. The V gene's germline CDR1 is SGHDT and CDR2 YYEEEE. CDR3 coding DNA: TGTGCCAGCAGCTTGGATGGATCAGCAATACGAGGGTACACCGGGGAGCTGTTTTTT. It encodes CASSLDGSAIRGYTGELFF.

V gene TRBV6-2 or TRBV6-3 combines with J gene TRBJ1-5; D is ambiguous. CDR3 length equals 15 residues. V was trimmed by 0 bases and J by 6 bases, leaving 12 bases between them. Germline V CDR1 and CDR2: MNHEY, SVGEGT. In DNA form, the CDR3 reads TGTGCCAGCAGTTACTCCGGAAGGGTGGGTCAGCCCCAGCATTTT. Translated: CASSYSGRVGQPQHF.

This clonotype has just a few counts. The rearrangement uses TRBV9 and TRBJ2-5, with 8 bases fitting TRBD2. Germline values: CDR1 SGDLS, CDR2 YYNGEE. The CDR3 sequence is 17 residues long. Trimming cost V 4 bases and J 5 bases; bases outside gene matches: 16. CDR3 sequence: CASSPTTSGSRGETQYF. Here the CDR3 DNA reads TGTGCCAGCAGCCCCACAACAAGCGGGAGCCGGGGTGAGACCCAGTACTTC.

The rearrangement uses TRBV7-9 and TRBJ1-1; the D is unclear. This CDR3 is 12 amino acids long. V lost 8 bases and J 0 bases, leaving 7 bases between the germline ends. Germline CDR1 reads SEHNR; CDR2 reads FQNEAQ (reference sequence). In nucleotides, the CDR3 is TGTGCCAGCGGTCAGATGAACACTGAAGCTTTCTTT. The encoded protein is CASGQMNTEAFF.

J is TRBJ2-1 and V is TRBV3-1; either TRBD1 or TRBD2 may supply D (5 bases each). The CDR3 totals 16 residues. V gave up 1 base and J gave up 6 bases, with 16 bases separating them. The germline gives CDR1 LGHDT, CDR2 YNNKEL (reference sequence). This chain's CDR3 is CASSQAGRERGNEQFF. As DNA, the CDR3 is TGTGCCAGCAGCCAAGCGGGCAGGGAGAGGGGCAATGAGCAGTTCTTC.

The V and J genes are TRBV10-3 and TRBJ1-5; weak D call: TRBD1 (5 bases). CDR1 is ENHRY and CDR2 is SYGVKD in the germline V gene. The V end was cut by 2 bases, the J end by 5 bases, with 16 bases between. The CDR3 has 16 amino acids. The CDR3, as DNA: TGTGCCATCAGTGAGGCGGGGCTGGAGGGGTATCAGCCCCAGCATTTT. Its translation is CAISEAGLEGYQPQHF.

This clonotype was counted only a few times. The J gene is TRBJ2-5, the V gene TRBV9; no firm D call. The CDR3 spans 15 residues. Germline lookup yields CDR1 SGDLS and CDR2 YYNGEE. The V gene lost 0 bases and the J gene lost 1 base, with 10 bases spanning the gap. CDR3 bases: TGTGCCAGCAGCGTAGGAGTCCGGTCCCAAGAGACCCAGTACTTC. Encoded protein: CASSVGVRSQETQYF.

The chain combines TRBV12-3 or TRBV12-4 with TRBJ2-7; D unresolved. This CDR3 region has 12 residues. Trimming shortened V by 6 bases and J by 3 bases, and 9 bases separated the two germline ends. The CDR3 region is CASRKEVYEQYF. CDR3 nucleotide sequence: TGTGCCAGCAGGAAAGAGGTCTACGAGCAGTACTTC.

Only a few counts were recorded for this clonotype. V gene TRBV7-2 combines with J gene TRBJ2-1, with D perhaps matching TRBD2 (6 bases). Germline V lookup: CDR1 SGHTA, CDR2 FQGNSA. V was pared by 6 bases and J by 7 bases, with 13 bases between. The CDR3 runs to 13 residues. The CDR3 reads CASRAGSSNEQFF. DNA of the CDR3: TGTGCCAGCAGGGCGGGGAGCAGTAATGAGCAGTTCTTC.